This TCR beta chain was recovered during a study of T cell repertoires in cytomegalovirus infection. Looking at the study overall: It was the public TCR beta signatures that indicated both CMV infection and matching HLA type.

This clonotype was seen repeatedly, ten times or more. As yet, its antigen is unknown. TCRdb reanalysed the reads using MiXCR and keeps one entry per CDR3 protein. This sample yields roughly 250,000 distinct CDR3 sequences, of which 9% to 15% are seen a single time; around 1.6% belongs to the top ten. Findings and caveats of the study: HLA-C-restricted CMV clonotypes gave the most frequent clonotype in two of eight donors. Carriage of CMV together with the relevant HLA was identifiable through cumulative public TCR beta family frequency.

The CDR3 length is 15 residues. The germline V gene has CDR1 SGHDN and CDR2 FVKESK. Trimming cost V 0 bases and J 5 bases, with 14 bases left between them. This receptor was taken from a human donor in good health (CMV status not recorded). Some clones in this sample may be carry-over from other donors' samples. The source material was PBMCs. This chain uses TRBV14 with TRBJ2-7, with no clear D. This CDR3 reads CASSQDMWGGDEQYF. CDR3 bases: TGTGCCAGCAGCCAAGATATGTGGGGTGGGGACGAGCAGTACTTC.